Below are 32 T cell receptor beta chains sequenced from a single sample in a study of OX40 agonist ivuxolimab in advanced cancers. TCRdb's table, derived via immunoSEQ multiplex PCR, lists solely in-frame clones and lacks some. The sample has tens of thousands of clones; 91% are singletons. The sample here was CD4+ or CD8+ T cells sorted from blood, taken in a trial of the OX40 agonist ivuxolimab. The source is an adult with an advanced solid tumor such as melanoma, head and neck, liver or kidney cancer.

This clone was counted a single time. The rearrangement links TRBV6-5 to TRBJ2-3, with 8 bases that match TRBD2. Germline-derived CDR1 and CDR2 are MNHEY and SVGAGI. With V trimmed by 4 bases and J by 0 bases, 3 bases remained unmatched. This CDR3 is 15 amino acids long. The DNA for the CDR3 is TGTGCCAGCAGTTCTAGCGGGCACAGCACAGATACGCAGTATTTT. Encoded protein: CASSSSGHSTDTQYF.

Points on this clone: Different DNA sequences within this sample yield the same CDR3. The rearrangement joins TRBV18 to TRBJ2-5; D may be TRBD1 or TRBD2 (5 bases each). The germline V gene encodes CDR1 KGHSH and CDR2 LQKENI. Trimming took off 3 bases at V and 1 base at J, with 6 bases between the two ends. The CDR3 is 13 residues long. The CDR3 region has the DNA TGTGCCAGCTCACCTGGGACCCAAGAGACCCAGTACTTC. It is translated as CASSPGTQETQYF.

This clone was seen once. This chain links TRBV7-2 with TRBJ1-3, with D perhaps TRBD1 (6 bases). The germline V gene encodes CDR1 SGHTA and CDR2 FQGNSA. Trimming pared 5 bases from V and 4 bases from J, leaving 15 bases between. The length of the CDR3 is 15 residues. The CDR3 sequence is CASSPTGTLGNTIYF. As DNA, the CDR3 is TGTGCCAGCAGCCCTACAGGGACTTTGGGAAACACCATATATTTT.

The V gene is TRBV6-5, the J gene TRBJ2-1, with TRBD2 matching 8 bases. V lost 7 bases, J lost 4 bases, and 6 bases stayed unmatched. Germline V gene lookup returns CDR1 MNHEY and CDR2 SVGAGI. The CDR3 loop spans 14 amino acids. The CDR3 nucleotides read TGTGCCAGCAAAACGGGCGGGAGGTACAATGAGCAGTTCTTC. It translates to CASKTGGRYNEQFF.

The chain couples TRBV7-9 to TRBJ1-1; tentative D call: TRBD1 (5 bases). Germline values: CDR1 SEHNR, CDR2 FQNEAQ (reference sequence). The V gene lost 2 bases and the J gene lost 6 bases, with 13 bases spanning the gap. The CDR3 is 14 residues long. The DNA of the CDR3 is TGTGCCAGCAGCTTAAAGGGGAGAGAACCTGAAGCTTTCTTT. Translation gives CASSLKGREPEAFF.

The chain has TRBV7-9 and TRBJ2-2, with unresolved D. V gave up 5 bases and J gave up 6 bases, with 7 bases separating them. Germline V gives CDR1 SEHNR, CDR2 FQNEAQ (reference sequence). CDR3 size: 12 residues. CDR3 protein: CASSPQPGELFF. As DNA, the CDR3 is TGTGCCAGCAGCCCCCAGCCCGGGGAGCTGTTTTTT.

This chain connects TRBV2 to TRBJ1-4; D is unresolved. CDR3 length: 13 residues. Germline V gives CDR1 SNHLY, CDR2 FYNNEI. V shed 7 bases and J shed 5 bases, with 11 bases lying between them. Here the CDR3 DNA reads TGTGCCAGCACCCCGGGGTTGAATGAAAAACTGTTTTTT. This gives the protein CASTPGLNEKLFF.

V gene TRBV19 combines with J gene TRBJ1-4; D call uncertain. There are 12 residues in the CDR3. Trimming cost V 6 bases and J 6 bases, with 8 bases left between them. CDR1 is LNHDA and CDR2 is SQIVND in the germline V gene (reference sequence). CDR3: CASSQVDEKLFF. CDR3 coding DNA: TGTGCCAGTAGCCAAGTAGATGAAAAACTGTTTTTT.

The chain employs TRBV19 and TRBJ2-1; D is perhaps TRBD1 (5 bases). The CDR3 totals 13 residues. V lost 4 bases, J lost 10 bases, and 14 bases lay in between. Per the germline V gene, CDR1 is LNHDA and CDR2 is SQIVND (reference sequence). DNA of the CDR3: TGTGCCAGTAGTAGCGGCCTCAGGGTCGAGCAGTTCTTC. Its protein is CASSSGLRVEQFF.

Of note for this clone: The junction does not match germline at one end; this may be a read error. V and J are TRBV7-7 and TRBJ2-2; D may be TRBD1 or TRBD2 (6 bases each). Germline values: CDR1 SSHAT, CDR2 FNYEAQ (reference sequence). The CDR3 contains 16 residues. The CDR3 coding sequence is TGTGCTAGCACCGGGGGAAGGACAGTTAACACCGGGGAGCTGTTTTTT. This codes for CASTGGRTVNTGELFF. The full variable domain, rest sourced from reference TRBV7-7 and TRBJ2-2, is GAGVSQSPRYKVTKRGQDVTLRCDPISSHATLYWYQQALGQGPEFLTYFNYEAQPDKSGLPSDRFSAERPEGSISTLTIQRTEQRDSAMYRCASTGGRTVNTGELFFGEGSRLTVL.

The CDR3 coding sequence is TGTGCCAGCAGCGTAGGAGGCGGGATTAGCGGGGAGCTGTTTTTT. As protein: CASSVGGGISGELFF. The rearrangement links TRBV9 to TRBJ2-2; perhaps TRBD2 as D (6 bases). Germline V lookup: CDR1 SGDLS, CDR2 YYNGEE. V was cut by 0 bases and J by 7 bases, with 13 bases left in between. The CDR3 is 15 amino acids.

In this sample, this clone turned up once. The V gene is TRBV2, the J gene TRBJ2-7; 8 bases match TRBD2. This CDR3 is built from 16 residues. V shed 8 bases, J shed 4 bases, and the junction held 16 bases outside the gene matches. Germline V CDR1 and CDR2: SNHLY, FYNNEI. The CDR3 DNA reads TGTGCCAGCGGGACCGGGGGGAGCGGGAGTAAGTACGAGCAGTACTTC. This codes for CASGTGGSGSKYEQYF.

This chain uses TRBV6-1 with TRBJ2-3; 13 nucleotides align to TRBD2. Germline trimming cut 4 bases from V and 3 bases from J; bases unmatched to any gene: 7. The CDR3 contains 17 residues. The germline V gene encodes CDR1 MNHNS and CDR2 SASEGT. As DNA, the CDR3 is TGTGCCAGCAGTGGAAGCATGACTAGCGGGAGGACAGATACGCAGTATTTT. The encoded protein is CASSGSMTSGRTDTQYF.

This sequence joins TRBV5-1 and TRBJ2-5; TRBD2 matches 7 bases. The germline V gene has CDR1 SGHRS and CDR2 YFSETQ. The trim removed 5 bases at V and 1 base at J, leaving 5 bases unmatched. This CDR3 is 14 amino acids long. The CDR3 sequence is CASRQGRGQETQYF. The CDR3 DNA sequence: TGCGCCAGCAGACAAGGGAGGGGCCAAGAGACCCAGTACTTC.

J is TRBJ2-7 and V is TRBV19; the match to TRBD2 covers 13 bases. Germline CDR1 reads LNHDA; CDR2 reads SQIVND (reference sequence). The V gene end was trimmed by 6 bases and the J gene end by 2 bases; junction bases not matched to a gene: 1. The CDR3 spans 14 residues. DNA for the CDR3: TGTGCCAGTAGACTAGCGGGAGGGCCCTACGAGCAGTACTTC. This encodes CASRLAGGPYEQYF.

The chain recombines TRBV29-1 with TRBJ2-3; D is perhaps TRBD1 or TRBD2 (5 bases each). The CDR3 runs to 15 residues. V gave up 4 bases and J gave up 4 bases, with 18 bases separating them. The germline CDR1 and CDR2 sequences are SQVTM and ANQGSEA. The CDR3 coding sequence is TGCAGCGTTGCTAGGGGAGTAGGGGCAGCAGATACGCAGTATTTT. Protein: CSVARGVGAADTQYF.

The chain carries TRBV7-9 and TRBJ2-3; D is unclear. With 5 bases removed from V and 2 bases from J, the gap between germline ends came to 17 bases. The CDR3 sequence is 16 residues long. CDR1 and CDR2 (germline): SEHNR, FQNEAQ (reference sequence). The CDR3 loop reads CASSPRSGGITDTQYF. The CDR3 DNA is TGTGCCAGCAGCCCCCGGTCGGGCGGAATCACAGATACGCAGTATTTT.

This sequence joins TRBV28 and TRBJ2-2, with D possibly matching TRBD2 (6 bases). The length of the CDR3 is 16 residues. Germline lookup yields CDR1 MDHEN and CDR2 SYDVKM. V was clipped by 6 bases and J by 5 bases, with 19 bases between them. CDR3 bases: TGTGCCAGCAGGGCCCATAGCGGAGGGAGAACCGGGGAGCTGTTTTTT. Protein product: CASRAHSGGRTGELFF.

The chain employs TRBV29-1 and TRBJ2-1; D unresolved. This CDR3 has 13 residues. Per the germline V gene, CDR1 is SQVTM and CDR2 is ANQGSEA. V lost 4 bases, J lost 7 bases, and 14 bases lay in between. The CDR3 bases are TGCAGCGTTGTTTATACCTTCGATAATGAGCAGTTCTTC. Translation: CSVVYTFDNEQFF.

The V call is TRBV6-6, the J call TRBJ1-1; perhaps TRBD1 as D (5 bases). The CDR3 consists of 14 residues. The V end lost 0 bases, the J end lost 2 bases, and 7 bases lay between the germline ends. Germline CDR1 is MNHNY and CDR2 is SVGAGI (reference sequence). The CDR3 reads CASSYSGGNTEAFF. The CDR3 DNA sequence: TGTGCCAGCAGTTACTCGGGGGGAAACACTGAAGCTTTCTTT.

CDR3 coding DNA: TGTGCCTGGAGTCTCGGAGGGCCCAATGAGCAGTTCTTC. It specifies CAWSLGGPNEQFF. The chain employs TRBV30 and TRBJ2-1, with a weak D call TRBD2 (6 bases). Germline CDR1 GTSNPN, CDR2 SVGIG (reference sequence). V lost 2 bases to trimming and J lost 6 bases, with 11 bases between them. The CDR3 covers 13 residues.

The chain links TRBV7-9 to TRBJ2-5; possible D gene TRBD2, 5 bases. The V gene's germline CDR1 is SEHNR and CDR2 FQNEAQ (reference sequence). The CDR3 has 18 amino acids. The V end was cut by 1 base, the J end by 5 bases, with 23 bases between. CDR3 DNA: TGTGCCAGCAGCTTAGGTGTTTTAGCGAGCTTGAGAGGTGAGACCCAGTACTTC. This sequence encodes CASSLGVLASLRGETQYF.

The chain is built from TRBV6-1 and TRBJ1-3; D unclear. Germline V gives CDR1 MNHNS, CDR2 SASEGT. There are 12 residues in the CDR3. Trimming took off 3 bases at V and 6 bases at J, with 6 bases between the two ends. CDR3 coding DNA: TGTGCCAGCAGTGAGCGAGAAAACACCATATATTTT. Its translation is CASSERENTIYF.

This clone was found once. The genes are TRBV7-2 and TRBJ2-7; TRBD2 aligns across 7 bases. V lost 3 bases, J lost 6 bases, and 8 bases stayed unmatched. Germline V gene sequence: CDR1 SGHTA, CDR2 FQGNSA. This CDR3 is 14 amino acids long. CDR3 amino acids: CASSLPSGAIEQYF. CDR3 sequence (DNA): TGTGCCAGCAGCTTGCCTAGCGGCGCCATCGAGCAGTACTTC. Combining the CDR3 with reference TRBV7-2 and TRBJ2-7 gives the whole variable domain GAGVSQSPSNKVTEKGKDVELRCDPISGHTALYWYRQSLGQGLEFLIYFQGNSAPDKSGLPSDRFSAERTGGSVSTLTIQRTQQEDSAVYLCASSLPSGAIEQYFGPGTRLTVT.

As for this clone: Distinct nucleotide sequences in the sample also encode this CDR3. The chain employs TRBV2 and TRBJ2-3; D is uncertain. Trimming shortened V by 4 bases and J by 0 bases, and 8 bases separated the two germline ends. The CDR3 covers 14 residues. The V gene's germline CDR1 is SNHLY and CDR2 FYNNEI. The CDR3 sequence is CASSVGASTDTQYF. CDR3 sequence (DNA): TGTGCCAGCAGTGTGGGCGCTAGCACAGATACGCAGTATTTT.

This chain links TRBV5-1 with TRBJ2-3, with 13 bases identical to TRBD2. The CDR3 loop spans 16 amino acids. Per germline, CDR1 SGHRS and CDR2 YFSETQ. With 4 bases clipped from V and 6 bases from J, the junction kept 8 bases outside the gene matches. Here the CDR3 reads CASSRGTSGMGDTQYF. In DNA form, the CDR3 reads TGCGCCAGCAGCCGAGGGACTAGCGGGATGGGTGATACGCAGTATTTT.

This clone was seen once. V gene TRBV30 combines with J gene TRBJ1-2; TRBD1 might be the D (5 bases). V lost 3 bases, J lost 5 bases, and 13 bases lay in between. The CDR3 is 13 residues long. Germline loops: CDR1 GTSNPN, CDR2 SVGIG (reference sequence). CDR3 in DNA: TGTGCCTGGAGGCCTGGGGGTCGGTATGGCTACACCTTC. Translating it yields CAWRPGGRYGYTF.

The chain uses TRBV18 and TRBJ2-4; TRBD1 aligns across 8 bases. J lost 6 bases, V lost 7 bases, and 5 bases had no gene match. Germline V gene lookup returns CDR1 KGHSH and CDR2 LQKENI. The CDR3 has 13 amino acids. The chain's CDR3 is CASLGQERNIQYF. The CDR3 region has the DNA TGTGCCAGCTTGGGACAGGAAAGAAACATTCAGTACTTC.

J is TRBJ1-6 and V is TRBV7-8; D unresolved. CDR3 size: 12 residues. The V end was cut by 2 bases, the J end by 9 bases, with 5 bases between. Germline CDR1 is SGHVS and CDR2 is FQNEAQ. The CDR3 loop is CASSLITSPLHF. CDR3 nucleotide sequence: TGTGCCAGCAGCTTAATAACTTCACCCCTCCACTTT.

The V and J genes are TRBV29-1 and TRBJ2-1, with D possibly TRBD2 on 5 matching bases. V was clipped by 4 bases and J by 9 bases, with 13 bases between them. The CDR3 runs 12 residues. The germline CDR1 and CDR2 sequences are SQVTM and ANQGSEA. The CDR3 DNA reads TGCAGCGTTGGGAGGCTAGCTACTGAGCAGTTCTTC. This codes for CSVGRLATEQFF.

The chain recombines TRBV10-2 with TRBJ2-7, with 9 bases that match TRBD1. The V gene's germline CDR1 is WSHSY and CDR2 SAAADI. CDR3 length: 14 residues. The ends lost 7 bases at V and 5 bases at J; junction bases unmatched: 9. CDR3 amino acids: CASTLRDRAHEQYF. The CDR3 region has the DNA TGCGCCAGCACCCTCCGGGACAGGGCCCACGAGCAGTACTTC.

V gene TRBV15 combines with J gene TRBJ1-1; no firm D call. V was cut by 0 bases and J by 4 bases, with 15 bases left in between. CDR1 and CDR2 (germline): LNHNV, YYDKDF (reference sequence). The CDR3 spans 16 residues. CDR3 in DNA: TGTGCCACCAGCAGAGATTGCAATCTCTCGGCCACTGAAGCTTTCTTT. Protein sequence: CATSRDCNLSATEAFF.